The rows below give T cell receptor beta chains drawn from one sample of a study of neoadjuvant anti-PD-1 for oral cavity cancer. The repertoire was sequenced with immunoSEQ multiplex PCR; TCRdb's copy has only in-frame clones and lacks some. The sample carries 15,000 or so clones, around 82% recorded once. The specimen comprised PBMCs, sampled after nivolumab (anti-PD-1) treatment. The receptors here all came from a person aged 35-80 years with oral cavity squamous cell carcinoma. CDR3s include the opening cysteine and the closing phenylalanine or tryptophan. D genes are given only for firm matches. A row's size may be missing; if present it is once, few, many or a size class.

j_gene,d_gene,v_gene,abundance,CDR3aa,CDR3nt
TRBJ2-6,-,TRBV7-9,-,CASSLEGRLSGANVLTF,TGTGCCAGCAGCTTGGAAGGACGGCTCTCTGGGGCCAACGTCCTGACTTTC
TRBJ2-7,TRBD1,TRBV6-4,-,CASSEKTGPYEQYF,TGTGCCAGCAGTGAAAAGACAGGGCCCTACGAGCAGTACTTC
TRBJ1-2,-,TRBV7-8,-,CASSLGLRLEGYTF,TGTGCCAGCAGCTTAGGTCTCAGGTTAGAGGGCTACACCTTC
TRBJ1-2,-,TRBV28,few,CASRLPPPGHYGYTF,TGTGCCAGCAGACTTCCACCCCCAGGGCATTATGGCTACACCTTC
TRBJ1-5,-,TRBV9,-,CASSAWDAWNQPQHF,TGTGCCAGCAGCGCGTGGGACGCGTGGAATCAGCCCCAGCATTTT
TRBJ2-7,TRBD1,TRBV5-1,-,CASSLPRNRGSSYEQYF,TGCGCCAGCAGCTTACCAAGGAACAGGGGTAGCTCCTACGAGCAGTACTTC
TRBJ2-3,TRBD2,TRBV6-6,-,CASSYPAGGGDTQYF,TGTGCCAGCAGTTACCCGGCCGGCGGGGGAGATACGCAGTATTTT
TRBJ2-2,-,TRBV4-1,-,CASSQVSSGTGELFF,TGCGCCAGCAGCCAAGTATCCTCGGGGACCGGGGAGCTGTTTTTT
TRBJ2-1,TRBD2,TRBV2,-,CASSAGGPGYEQFF,TGTGCCAGCAGTGCGGGAGGGCCGGGTTATGAGCAGTTCTTC
TRBJ1-5,-,TRBV6-1,-,CASSDVWRAPQPQHF,TGTGCCAGCAGTGACGTTTGGAGGGCTCCTCAGCCCCAGCATTTT
TRBJ2-5,TRBD2,TRBV7-9,-,CASSLSELAGETQYF,TGTGCCAGCAGCTTATCCGAGTTAGCGGGAGAGACCCAGTACTTC
TRBJ2-4,-,TRBV6-1,-,CASGLSDRRGSIQYF,TGTGCCAGCGGGCTTTCGGACAGACGGGGGAGCATTCAGTACTTC
TRBJ2-5,-,TRBV11-2,-,CASSLGGRRQETQYF,TGTGCCAGCAGCTTAGGCGGCAGGCGCCAAGAGACCCAGTACTTC
TRBJ2-3,TRBD2,TRBV5-4,-,CASSSPASGVFGGTQYF,TGTGCCAGCAGCTCTCCGGCTAGCGGGGTATTCGGTGGTACGCAGTATTTT